The T cell receptor (beta chain) under discussion was sequenced for a study of human T cells and chemical hapten exposure. TCRdb reprocessed the RACE reads with MiXCR, giving one entry per CDR3 protein. The sample yields more than 35,000 distinct CDR3 sequences, more than 6% seen once. This clonotype has only a few counts. V gave up 5 bases and J gave up 1 base; unmatched junction bases: 10. This CDR3 region has 17 residues. The germline V gene has CDR1 SGHAT and CDR2 FQNNGV. This sample's time point: patch test 1, 2 weeks after DPC sensitization. Treatment meaning: therapeutic diphenylcyclopropenone sensitization with weekly scalp DPC. Whole blood that had not been fractionated was the source of extracted total RNA. Blood collection took place prior to placing each patch test.

The sample was whole blood, taken in connection with sensitization to the hapten diphenylcyclopropenone (DPC). The chain carries TRBV11-2 and TRBJ2-4, with 8 positions matching TRBD2. The TCR sequence derives from a woman aged 25-40 years with alopecia areata. Some clones in this sample may be carry-over from other donors' samples. In DNA form, the CDR3 reads TGTGCCAGCAGCCCATTCAGCGGGGGCGCCGCCAAAAACATTCAGTACTTC. Translating it yields CASSPFSGGAAKNIQYF.